These T cell receptor beta chains were read from a single sample in a study of CD8 T cells in Susac syndrome. TCRdb used MiXCR to reprocess the immunoSEQ multiplex PCR reads, holding one entry per CDR3 protein. This table holds some 200,000 distinct CDR3 sequences, 95% found once. Sequenced sample: CD8+ T cells from PBMCs. The receptors stem from a human donor with Susac syndrome. The CDR3 runs from the conserved cysteine through the conserved F or W. Fields, in order: J gene, V gene, clone size, D gene, CDR3 DNA, CDR3 protein. A D gene is named only where the DNA matches it firmly. Rows may omit the clone size; those that give it use once, few, many or a size class.

j_gene: TRBJ2-1; v_gene: TRBV20-1; abundance: -; d_gene: TRBD2; CDR3nt: TGCAGTGCTCAAAGACAGACCATTAGCGGGAGCTCCTACAATGAGCAGTTCTTC; CDR3aa: CSAQRQTISGSSYNEQFF
j_gene: TRBJ2-1; v_gene: TRBV6-5; abundance: -; d_gene: -; CDR3nt: TGTGCCAGCAGTTATGAGGACTCCATCAATGAGCAGTTCTTC; CDR3aa: CASSYEDSINEQFF
j_gene: TRBJ2-4; v_gene: TRBV10-2; abundance: -; d_gene: -; CDR3nt: TGCGCCAGCACGGGGAGCGCCACCAAAAACATTCAGTACTTC; CDR3aa: CASTGSATKNIQYF
j_gene: TRBJ2-7; v_gene: TRBV7-9; abundance: -; d_gene: -; CDR3nt: TGTGCCAGCACTCAGGGACTGACCTACGAGCAGTACTTC; CDR3aa: CASTQGLTYEQYF
j_gene: TRBJ2-7; v_gene: TRBV25-1; abundance: -; d_gene: -; CDR3nt: TGTGCCAGCAGTGACCCGTACTCCTACGAGCAGTACTTC; CDR3aa: CASSDPYSYEQYF
j_gene: TRBJ2-7; v_gene: TRBV20-1; abundance: -; d_gene: -; CDR3nt: TGCAGTGCTAGAGATGTGGGGGGCCACCTCTACGAGCAGTACTTC; CDR3aa: CSARDVGGHLYEQYF
j_gene: TRBJ2-7; v_gene: TRBV4-1; abundance: -; d_gene: -; CDR3nt: TGCGCCAGCAGCTTTGGACTGGCAATTGAAGGCGAGCAGTACTTC; CDR3aa: CASSFGLAIEGEQYF
j_gene: TRBJ1-5; v_gene: TRBV5-1; abundance: -; d_gene: -; CDR3nt: TGCGCCAGCAGCTTGGAAATTGATCAGCCCCAGCATTTT; CDR3aa: CASSLEIDQPQHF
j_gene: TRBJ2-2; v_gene: TRBV29-1; abundance: -; d_gene: TRBD2; CDR3nt: TGCAGCGTAACTAGCGGGAGGTCCGGGGAGCTGTTTTTT; CDR3aa: CSVTSGRSGELFF
j_gene: TRBJ1-4; v_gene: TRBV29-1; abundance: -; d_gene: TRBD1; CDR3nt: TGCAGCGTTTCCGGGACAGGGAGTGGCGAAAAACTGTTTTTT; CDR3aa: CSVSGTGSGEKLFF
j_gene: TRBJ2-1; v_gene: TRBV5-6; abundance: -; d_gene: -; CDR3nt: TGTGTCAGCAGCTTGGTGTCTGGACCAACTAGAGACAATGAGCAGTTCTTC; CDR3aa: CVSSLVSGPTRDNEQFF
j_gene: TRBJ2-5; v_gene: TRBV28; abundance: -; d_gene: -; CDR3nt: TGTGCCAGCAGTTTCCGAGCGGGAGAGACCCAGTACTTC; CDR3aa: CASSFRAGETQYF
j_gene: TRBJ1-3; v_gene: TRBV30; abundance: -; d_gene: -; CDR3nt: TGTGCCTGGAGTCCCTTACCGGGACACAAAGACGGAAACACCATATATTTT; CDR3aa: CAWSPLPGHKDGNTIYF
j_gene: TRBJ2-1; v_gene: TRBV18; abundance: -; d_gene: TRBD2; CDR3nt: TGTGCCAGCTCACCACCCACCTTTGGCGGGAGCACGGATGAGCAGTTCTTC; CDR3aa: CASSPPTFGGSTDEQFF
j_gene: TRBJ2-1; v_gene: TRBV27; abundance: -; d_gene: TRBD2; CDR3nt: TGTGCCAGCAGTCCCAATAGCGGGAGTACAGATGAGCAGTTCTTC; CDR3aa: CASSPNSGSTDEQFF
j_gene: TRBJ1-1; v_gene: TRBV14; abundance: -; d_gene: -; CDR3nt: TGTGCCAGCAGCCACAGACTTCAGGGTCCCACTGAAGCTTTCTTT; CDR3aa: CASSHRLQGPTEAFF
j_gene: TRBJ2-5; v_gene: TRBV29-1; abundance: -; d_gene: -; CDR3nt: TGCAGCGTTGAAGACTCTAGCGTTGGGGAGACCCAGTACTTC; CDR3aa: CSVEDSSVGETQYF
j_gene: TRBJ1-2; v_gene: TRBV12-3/TRBV12-4; abundance: once; d_gene: -; CDR3nt: TGTGCCAGCAGTTTAGGCACCGCGGTCTCCAAGGATGGCTACACCTTC; CDR3aa: CASSLGTAVSKDGYTF
j_gene: TRBJ1-2; v_gene: TRBV20-1; abundance: -; d_gene: -; CDR3nt: TGCAGTGCTAGAGATTTGATACAAAGCTATGGCTACACCTTC; CDR3aa: CSARDLIQSYGYTF
j_gene: TRBJ2-5; v_gene: TRBV12-3/TRBV12-4; abundance: -; d_gene: TRBD2; CDR3nt: TGTGCCAGCAGACCTACCGGGACTAGCGGCCCCCTTAAAGAGACCCAGTACTTC; CDR3aa: CASRPTGTSGPLKETQYF
j_gene: TRBJ2-3; v_gene: TRBV2; abundance: -; d_gene: TRBD1; CDR3nt: TGTGCCAGCAGTGAACCGGGACAGGGGGTCGATACGCAGTATTTT; CDR3aa: CASSEPGQGVDTQYF
j_gene: TRBJ2-6; v_gene: TRBV9; abundance: -; d_gene: -; CDR3nt: TGTGCCAGCAGCGTAAACATGGGTACCTCTGGGGCCAACGTCCTGACTTTC; CDR3aa: CASSVNMGTSGANVLTF
j_gene: TRBJ2-7; v_gene: TRBV13; abundance: -; d_gene: -; CDR3nt: TGTGCCAGCAGCTTAGACGCAGGGAGCGAGCAGTACTTC; CDR3aa: CASSLDAGSEQYF
j_gene: TRBJ2-1; v_gene: TRBV30; abundance: -; d_gene: TRBD2; CDR3nt: TGTGCCTGGAGTGTGAGTAGCGGGGCGCCCTCCTACAATGAGCAGTTCTTC; CDR3aa: CAWSVSSGAPSYNEQFF
j_gene: TRBJ2-7; v_gene: TRBV4-1; abundance: -; d_gene: -; CDR3nt: TGCGCCAGCAGCCAAGATAACGGGGGCCTCTACGAGCAGTACTTC; CDR3aa: CASSQDNGGLYEQYF
j_gene: TRBJ1-5; v_gene: TRBV20-1; abundance: once; d_gene: -; CDR3nt: TGCAGTGCTCCGCAACAGGGAGGATTTGAACAGCCCCAGCATTTT; CDR3aa: CSAPQQGGFEQPQHF
j_gene: TRBJ1-1; v_gene: TRBV9; abundance: -; d_gene: -; CDR3nt: TGTGCCAGCAGCCCCCAAGGTGGATACCAAGGCACTGAAGCTTTCTTT; CDR3aa: CASSPQGGYQGTEAFF
j_gene: TRBJ1-4; v_gene: TRBV4-1; abundance: -; d_gene: -; CDR3nt: TGCGCCAGCAGCCAAGATCCGGGGGTATCGCAGGGCCCTAATGAAAAACTGTTTTTT; CDR3aa: CASSQDPGVSQGPNEKLFF
j_gene: TRBJ1-4; v_gene: TRBV12-3/TRBV12-4; abundance: few; d_gene: -; CDR3nt: TGTGCCAGCAGTTTGGGGAATGAAAAACTGTTTTTT; CDR3aa: CASSLGNEKLFF
j_gene: TRBJ2-3; v_gene: TRBV7-9; abundance: -; d_gene: -; CDR3nt: TGTGCCAGCAGCCGTACACAGGCTGGCGCAGATACGCAGTATTTT; CDR3aa: CASSRTQAGADTQYF
j_gene: TRBJ2-7; v_gene: TRBV30; abundance: -; d_gene: -; CDR3nt: TGTGCCTGGAGAGGGAGCGGACCCTCCTACGAGCAGTACTTC; CDR3aa: CAWRGSGPSYEQYF
j_gene: TRBJ2-1; v_gene: TRBV24-1; abundance: -; d_gene: TRBD2; CDR3nt: TGTGCCACCAGTGATTCTGTAGCGGGAGCGACCTACAATGAGCAGTTCTTC; CDR3aa: CATSDSVAGATYNEQFF
j_gene: TRBJ2-4; v_gene: TRBV10-2; abundance: -; d_gene: -; CDR3nt: TGCGCCAGCAGCTTACAAGCCAAAAACATTCAGTACTTC; CDR3aa: CASSLQAKNIQYF
j_gene: TRBJ1-1; v_gene: TRBV12-3/TRBV12-4; abundance: once; d_gene: -; CDR3nt: TGTGCCAGCAATAACGGAGTCCTTGGAGTAACTTTCTTT; CDR3aa: CASNNGVLGVTFF
j_gene: TRBJ2-1; v_gene: TRBV19; abundance: -; d_gene: TRBD2; CDR3nt: TGTGCCAGTAGTCAATTAGCGGGACCCTACAATGAGCAGTTCTTC; CDR3aa: CASSQLAGPYNEQFF
j_gene: TRBJ2-3; v_gene: TRBV27; abundance: -; d_gene: -; CDR3nt: TGTGCCAGCCTTGACGGCGGCACAGATACGCAGTATTTT; CDR3aa: CASLDGGTDTQYF
j_gene: TRBJ1-5; v_gene: TRBV20-1; abundance: -; d_gene: -; CDR3nt: TGCAGTGCTAGCCTACCGGGACACAATAGCAATCAGCCCCAGCATTTT; CDR3aa: CSASLPGHNSNQPQHF
j_gene: TRBJ1-1; v_gene: TRBV4-1; abundance: -; d_gene: -; CDR3nt: TGCGCCAGCAGCCTGCGGAGCGATGGGAACACTGAAGCTTTCTTT; CDR3aa: CASSLRSDGNTEAFF
j_gene: TRBJ2-7; v_gene: TRBV13; abundance: -; d_gene: -; CDR3nt: TGTGCCAGCAGCCCGGGACCGCACTCCTACGAGCAGTACTTC; CDR3aa: CASSPGPHSYEQYF
j_gene: TRBJ2-7; v_gene: TRBV18; abundance: -; d_gene: TRBD1; CDR3nt: TGTGCCAGCTCACCAGGGGCCGGGACAGGGGAGTACGAGCAGTACTTC; CDR3aa: CASSPGAGTGEYEQYF
j_gene: TRBJ2-1; v_gene: TRBV5-6; abundance: -; d_gene: -; CDR3nt: TGTGCCAGCAGCCCTGACCCCGGGAGCTACGGTGAGCAGTTCTTC; CDR3aa: CASSPDPGSYGEQFF
j_gene: TRBJ2-2; v_gene: TRBV24-1; abundance: -; d_gene: -; CDR3nt: TGTGCCACCAGTGAAACAGGGTCGAACACCGGGGAGCTGTTTTTT; CDR3aa: CATSETGSNTGELFF
j_gene: TRBJ1-3; v_gene: TRBV24-1; abundance: -; d_gene: -; CDR3nt: TGTGCCACCAGTGACCGGGTCGGAAACACCATATATTTT; CDR3aa: CATSDRVGNTIYF
j_gene: TRBJ2-3; v_gene: TRBV15; abundance: -; d_gene: TRBD2; CDR3nt: TGTGCCACCAGTCCGGGGGGGGGCACAGATACGCAGTATTTT; CDR3aa: CATSPGGGTDTQYF
j_gene: TRBJ1-1; v_gene: TRBV9; abundance: -; d_gene: -; CDR3nt: TGTGCCAGCAGCGTAGATCACAACACTGAAGCTTTCTTT; CDR3aa: CASSVDHNTEAFF
j_gene: TRBJ1-3; v_gene: TRBV27; abundance: -; d_gene: -; CDR3nt: TGTGCCAGCAGTTTATCCCAGGCTGGAAACACCATATATTTT; CDR3aa: CASSLSQAGNTIYF
j_gene: TRBJ2-1; v_gene: TRBV5-6; abundance: -; d_gene: -; CDR3nt: TGTGCCAGCAGCTTGTCCGGTAGCCTTCCTTCCTACAATGAGCAGTTCTTC; CDR3aa: CASSLSGSLPSYNEQFF
j_gene: TRBJ1-1; v_gene: TRBV11-2; abundance: -; d_gene: -; CDR3nt: TGTGCCAGCAGCTTAGAAACAGGCGACACTGAAGCTTTCTTT; CDR3aa: CASSLETGDTEAFF
j_gene: TRBJ1-2; v_gene: TRBV27; abundance: -; d_gene: -; CDR3nt: TGTGCCAGCAGTCCCCGGGGGCCTAACTATGGCTACACCTTC; CDR3aa: CASSPRGPNYGYTF
j_gene: TRBJ2-7; v_gene: TRBV29-1; abundance: -; d_gene: -; CDR3nt: TGCAGCGTTGACTCTGTGGGAGGTGCCCACGAGCAGTACTTC; CDR3aa: CSVDSVGGAHEQYF